A selection of T cell receptor beta chains follows, all from one sample in a study of T-cell reconstitution after alpha-beta-depleted transplantation in children. TCRdb re-called the PCR reads with MiXCR, one entry per CDR3 protein. Here the sample spans hundreds of thousands of distinct CDR3 sequences, approximately 15% being singletons. The sequencing used PBMCs, mostly from graft donor cells, collected 360 days after TCRalphabeta/CD19-depleted stem cell transplant. The receptors originated from a male patient between 5 and 17 years old who had a stem cell transplant for acute lymphoblastic leukemia, so the T cells may come from the graft donor. The CDR3 runs from the conserved cysteine through the conserved F or W. D genes are given only for firm matches. Rows give clone size only sometimes, using once, few, many, or a class for an expanded clone.

size	V	J	D	CDR3	DNA
-	TRBV18	TRBJ2-7	TRBD1	CASSPQGAFLGYEQYF	TGTGCCAGCTCACCCCAGGGGGCCTTCCTAGGGTACGAGCAGTACTTC
few	TRBV5-1	TRBJ1-6	-	CASRLGEGSNNSPLHF	TGCGCCAGCAGACTAGGAGAGGGGTCTAATAATTCACCCCTCCACTTT
few	TRBV24-1	TRBJ1-1	-	CATRGQGRNTEAFF	TGTGCCACCAGGGGGCAGGGAAGAAACACTGAAGCTTTCTTT
few	TRBV5-6	TRBJ2-3	-	CASSWDLITDTQYF	TGTGCCAGCAGCTGGGACTTAATCACAGATACGCAGTATTTT
-	TRBV3-1	TRBJ2-3	-	CASSQPLTDTQYF	TGTGCCAGCAGCCAACCGCTCACAGATACGCAGTATTTT
many	TRBV11-2	TRBJ2-7	-	CASSRSRGSYEQYF	TGTGCCAGCAGCCGTAGTAGGGGCAGCTACGAGCAGTACTTC
once	TRBV20-1	TRBJ1-5	-	CSARQSSNQPQHF	TGCAGTGCTCGACAGAGTAGCAATCAGCCCCAGCATTTT
-	TRBV28	TRBJ2-6	-	CASSFGGFYSGANVLTF	TGTGCCAGCAGTTTTGGTGGATTCTACTCTGGGGCCAACGTCCTGACTTTC
-	TRBV29-1	TRBJ2-7	-	CSVLGAHEQYF	TGCAGCGTTTTGGGGGCCCACGAGCAGTACTTC
-	TRBV7-3	TRBJ2-3	TRBD2	CASSLMPGLGPDTQYF	TGTGCCAGCAGCTTAATGCCGGGACTAGGGCCCGATACGCAGTATTTT
-	TRBV11-3	TRBJ2-1	-	CASTGRQSNEQFF	TGTGCCAGCACCGGTAGACAGTCTAATGAGCAGTTCTTC
-	TRBV5-1	TRBJ2-1	TRBD2	CASRKGGRALHNEQFF	TGCGCCAGCAGAAAAGGCGGGAGGGCCCTCCACAATGAGCAGTTCTTC
-	TRBV20-1	TRBJ2-7	-	CSARARLSGSYEQYF	TGCAGTGCTAGAGCCCGTCTTAGCGGCTCCTACGAGCAGTACTTC
many	TRBV5-6	TRBJ2-1	TRBD2	CASSHGTSGTNNEQFF	TGTGCCAGCAGCCACGGGACTAGCGGGACAAACAATGAGCAGTTCTTC
-	TRBV29-1	TRBJ2-7	-	CSVYGEGSSYEQYF	TGCAGCGTCTACGGGGAAGGGAGCTCCTACGAGCAGTACTTC
few	TRBV7-7	TRBJ2-1	-	CASSFLGWQFF	TGTGCCAGCAGCTTTTTGGGTTGGCAGTTCTTC
many	TRBV27	TRBJ1-3	-	CASRGMGSSGNTIYF	TGTGCCAGCAGAGGTATGGGGTCCTCTGGAAACACCATATATTTT
few	TRBV3-1	TRBJ1-1	-	CASSQERAVEAFF	TGTGCCAGCAGCCAAGAACGGGCAGTGGAAGCTTTCTTT
few	TRBV11-2	TRBJ2-4	-	CASSLVQVKNIQYF	TGTGCCAGCAGCTTAGTACAAGTCAAAAACATTCAGTACTTC
-	TRBV5-1	TRBJ2-3	-	CASSFQAGWADTQYF	TGCGCCAGCAGCTTTCAGGCAGGGTGGGCAGATACGCAGTATTTT
few	TRBV15	TRBJ2-1	-	CATSRAGRAHHAFRYNEQFF	TGTGCCACCAGCAGAGCCGGCAGGGCACACCATGCGTTCCGTTACAATGAGCAGTTCTTC
-	TRBV7-6	TRBJ2-3	-	CASSSEGGSTSTDTQYF	TGTGCCAGCAGCTCTGAGGGGGGCTCCACTAGCACAGATACGCAGTATTTT
once	TRBV7-2	TRBJ2-1	TRBD2	CASSLVAGGQFEQFF	TGTGCCAGCAGCTTAGTGGCGGGAGGGCAGTTTGAGCAGTTCTTC
-	TRBV7-3	TRBJ2-5	-	CASSPLGYSQETQYF	TGTGCCAGCAGCCCCCTGGGGTATTCGCAAGAGACCCAGTACTTC
-	TRBV12-3/TRBV12-4	TRBJ2-5	-	CASSLDGRVGTQYF	TGTGCCAGCAGTTTAGATGGTCGCGTTGGGACCCAGTACTTC
-	TRBV5-1	TRBJ2-5	-	CASSLASLETQYF	TGCGCCAGCAGCTTGGCTAGTCTCGAGACCCAGTACTTC
-	TRBV3-1	TRBJ2-2	TRBD1	CASSRRQGAYTGELFF	TGTGCCAGCAGCCGAAGACAGGGGGCGTACACCGGGGAGCTGTTTTTT